This T cell receptor (beta chain) originates from a study of control samples from healthy donors and cancer patients. The method was immunoSEQ multiplex PCR; TCRdb's version includes in-frame clones alone and lacks a portion of them. The sample has 150,000 to 170,000 clones, around 95% seen once. From germline, CDR1 is MNHEY and CDR2 SMNVEV (reference sequence). The germline V and J ends were trimmed by 4 bases and 0 bases, with 10 bases remaining between them. The CDR3 extends over 15 amino acids. The receptor was derived from a man aged 40-50 years in good health. This chain connects TRBV27 to TRBJ2-4; TRBD1 is a possible D gene (6 bases). Sequencing was performed on blood. CDR3 nucleotide sequence: TGTGCCAGCAGTTCCGGACAGTTAGCCAAAAACATTCAGTACTTC. Its protein product is CASSSGQLAKNIQYF.